A few counts support the clone carrying this TCR beta chain. This entry belongs to a study of T cells in Graves' hyperthyroidism and ophthalmopathy. CDR3 length equals 14 residues. The germline V gene has CDR1 MGHRA and CDR2 YSYEKL. Trimming took off 0 bases at V and 9 bases at J, with 14 bases between the two ends. The source material, RNA transcripts, was used to amplify TCR beta CDR3 regions. First-round RT-PCR targeting the TCR CDR3 was performed with the HTBI primer set. TCRdb re-called the multiplex PCR reads with MiXCR, one entry per CDR3 protein. The table records hundreds of thousands of distinct CDR3 sequences, over 35% of them present only once.

The sequence was obtained from a man aged 18-30 years with Graves' hyperthyroidism. The rearrangement uses TRBV4-1 and TRBJ2-5, with D possibly matching TRBD2 (6 bases). Sequences were obtained from blood. The CDR3 DNA follows: TGCGCCAGCAGCCAAGATTGGCTTGGCGGGGCCCAGTACTTC. Amino acid sequence: CASSQDWLGGAQYF.